What follows are 29 T cell receptor beta chains derived from one specimen sequenced in a study of blood T cells in healthy people across ages. Next came a second PCR, run for about 6 to 11 cycles, which used a sample-barcoded 5' primer along with a J-beta primer mix. TCRdb itself ran the 5' RACE reads through MiXCR, one entry per CDR3 protein. Among approximately 1.5 million distinct CDR3 sequences, about 31% were seen once, and the ten largest hold about 11%. The sequenced material came from blood. These receptors originate from a woman aged 25-40 years in good health.

The genes are TRBV5-1 and TRBJ2-5; D possibly uses TRBD1 or TRBD2 (5 bases each). This CDR3 has 17 residues. V was clipped by 1 base and J by 3 bases, with 19 bases between them. CDR1 and CDR2 (germline): SGHRS, YFSETQ. In DNA, the CDR3 is TGCGCCAGCAGCTTGACGGGCTTCTCAAGGGGAGAAGAGACCCAGTACTTC. Translating it yields CASSLTGFSRGEETQYF.

There are a few counts of this clonotype. The chain recombines TRBV18 with TRBJ1-6; D is ambiguous. CDR1 and CDR2 from the germline V gene are KGHSH and LQKENI. This CDR3 has 15 residues. Trimming shortened V by 2 bases and J by 1 base, and 6 bases separated the two germline ends. For the CDR3, the DNA is TGTGCCAGCTCACCAGTGGGGTCCTATAATTCACCCCTCCACTTT. Translation: CASSPVGSYNSPLHF.

This chain connects TRBV10-3 to TRBJ1-5; 12 bases match TRBD1. From germline, CDR1 is ENHRY and CDR2 SYGVKD. The CDR3 has 17 residues. V was clipped by 0 bases and J by 4 bases; unmatched bases: 4. The CDR3 region is CAISESLGQGANQPQHF. For the CDR3, the DNA is TGTGCCATCAGTGAGTCTCTGGGACAGGGGGCGAATCAGCCCCAGCATTTT.

This clonotype was detected many times. V and J are TRBV10-3 and TRBJ2-7, with D possibly TRBD2 on 6 matching bases. Germline V gene sequence: CDR1 ENHRY, CDR2 SYGVKD. Trimming cost V 0 bases and J 7 bases, with 22 bases left between them. This CDR3 has 17 residues. The CDR3, as DNA: TGTGCCATCAGTGAGTCGAGGCCCCCAGCGGGCCCCTCTGAGCAGTACTTC. Amino acid sequence: CAISESRPPAGPSEQYF.

The rearrangement joins TRBV29-1 to TRBJ1-2; D might be TRBD1 (6 bases). CDR3 length: 14 residues. With 4 bases removed from V and 0 bases from J, the gap between germline ends came to 12 bases. CDR1 and CDR2 (germline): SQVTM, ANQGSEA. The CDR3 region is CSVGGGRPNYGYTF. CDR3 sequence (DNA): TGCAGCGTTGGGGGGGGCAGGCCTAACTATGGCTACACCTTC.

V usage is TRBV7-9 and J usage is TRBJ2-3; 7 nucleotides align to TRBD1. Germline CDR1 SEHNR, CDR2 FQNEAQ (reference sequence). This CDR3 spans 16 amino acids. Germline trimming cut 5 bases from V and 1 base from J; bases unmatched to any gene: 9. The CDR3 nucleotides are TGTGCCAGCAGCCAAGCCCATACAGGGGGCACAGATACGCAGTATTTT. It translates to CASSQAHTGGTDTQYF.

This clonotype was seen at least ten times. The gene calls are TRBV7-9 and TRBJ1-5, with D uncertain. Germline assignment: CDR1 SEHNR and CDR2 FQNEAQ (reference sequence). The CDR3 consists of 13 residues. V lost 1 base and J 4 bases, leaving 5 bases between the germline ends. The CDR3 DNA follows: TGTGCCAGCAGCTTAGGAACAAATCAGCCCCAGCATTTT. Translated, it gives CASSLGTNQPQHF. The whole variable domain, remainder taken from reference TRBV7-9 and TRBJ1-5, is DTGVSQNPRHKITKRGQNVTFRCDPISEHNRLYWYRQTLGQGPEFLTYFQNEAQLEKSRLLSDRFSAERPKGSFSTLEIQRTEQGDSAMYLCASSLGTNQPQHFGDGTRLSIL.

The V call is TRBV24-1, the J call TRBJ1-5; D gene ambiguous. The germline CDR1 and CDR2 sequences are KGHDR and SFDVKD. V was cut by 4 bases and J by 6 bases, with 12 bases left in between. The length of the CDR3 is 14 residues. Written as DNA, the CDR3 is TGTGCCACCAGTGAGAGAGGATTGGGTCAGCCCCAGCATTTT. Translation gives CATSERGLGQPQHF.

This clonotype was seen only a few times. The V gene is TRBV29-1, the J gene TRBJ1-1, with a weak D call TRBD1 (6 bases). The CDR3 contains 10 residues. Germline V CDR1 and CDR2: SQVTM, ANQGSEA. V lost 7 bases, J lost 5 bases, and 8 bases lay in between. CDR3: CSAGDTEAFF. The CDR3 DNA reads TGCAGCGCAGGGGATACTGAAGCTTTCTTT.

This clonotype has more than one count but fewer than ten. The J gene is TRBJ1-3, the V gene TRBV20-1, with 9 bases that match TRBD1. Germline values: CDR1 DFQATT, CDR2 SNEGSKA (reference sequence). V lost 3 bases to trimming and J lost 5 bases; unmatched junction nucleotides: 5. CDR3 length: 14 amino acids. CDR3 amino acids: CSARGQGLRNTIYF. The DNA for the CDR3 is TGCAGTGCTAGGGGACAGGGTTTGAGAAACACCATATATTTT.

This chain connects TRBV5-4 to TRBJ1-2; a weak D match, TRBD1 (6 bases). This CDR3 spans 15 amino acids. From germline, CDR1 is SGHNT and CDR2 YYREEE (reference sequence). V shed 3 bases and J shed 0 bases, with 12 bases lying between them. The CDR3 DNA reads TGTGCCAGCAGCTCAAGGACAGATACTAACTATGGCTACACCTTC. Translating gives CASSSRTDTNYGYTF.

The chain's CDR3 is CASSWRTGGETQYF. The CDR3 DNA follows: TGCGCCAGCAGCTGGCGAACAGGGGGAGAGACCCAGTACTTC. The V gene is TRBV5-1, the J gene TRBJ2-4; 8 bases line up with TRBD1. The end of the DNA is better explained by TRBJ2-5, so the J call may be wrong. The CDR3 is 14 residues long. Germline V gene lookup returns CDR1 SGHRS and CDR2 YFSETQ.

The V and J genes are TRBV12-3 or TRBV12-4 and TRBJ2-1, with a tentative D call TRBD1 (6 bases). This CDR3 has 16 residues. Between the trimmed V and J ends, which lost 1 base and 1 base, there was a span of 11 bases. In nucleotides, the CDR3 is TGTGCCAGCAGTTTAGGGGCACAGGGTTCCTACAATGAGCAGTTCTTC. Translating it yields CASSLGAQGSYNEQFF.

This clonotype was counted a few times. The V call is TRBV7-2, the J call TRBJ2-1; maybe TRBD2 (5 bases). Per the germline V gene, CDR1 is SGHTA and CDR2 is FQGNSA. CDR3 length: 16 amino acids. V shed 6 bases and J shed 0 bases, with 15 bases lying between them. The CDR3 bases are TGTGCCAGCAGTTACCCGGGGTCAAGCTCCTACAATGAGCAGTTCTTC. This encodes CASSYPGSSSYNEQFF.

The chain joins TRBV20-1 to TRBJ1-1, with D perhaps matching TRBD1 (5 bases). CDR3 length: 14 amino acids. Trimming pared 4 bases from V and 4 bases from J, leaving 16 bases between. Per germline, CDR1 DFQATT and CDR2 SNEGSKA (reference sequence). The CDR3 protein is CSATTQASGTEAFF. CDR3 bases: TGCAGTGCTACGACACAGGCGTCAGGCACTGAAGCTTTCTTT.

V usage is TRBV20-1 and J usage is TRBJ2-7; 7 bases are shared with TRBD1. Germline V lookup: CDR1 DFQATT, CDR2 SNEGSKA (reference sequence). There are 15 residues in the CDR3. J lost 0 bases, V lost 1 base, and 6 bases had no gene match. This chain's CDR3 is CSARVDREYSYEQYF. The CDR3, as DNA: TGCAGTGCTAGAGTTGACAGGGAATACTCCTACGAGCAGTACTTC.

The chain couples TRBV11-3 to TRBJ2-2; D not certain. Deletions cut 0 bases from V and 7 bases from J, with 12 bases between. The length of the CDR3 is 15 residues. Germline CDR1 is SGHNT and CDR2 is YENEEA. The DNA of the CDR3 is TGTGCCAGCAGCTTAGAGAACGGGCGACGCGGGGAGCTGTTTTTT. Its protein is CASSLENGRRGELFF.

This clonotype was seen once. The rearrangement uses TRBV2 and TRBJ2-2; D possibly matches TRBD1 or TRBD2 (5 bases each). The CDR3 runs to 17 residues. Germline CDR1 and CDR2: SNHLY and FYNNEI. The V and J ends lost 6 bases and 1 base respectively, with 18 bases between them. The CDR3 reads CASRGRPSARNTGELFF. DNA of the CDR3: TGTGCCAGCAGGGGACGTCCCTCGGCCCGGAACACCGGGGAGCTGTTTTTT.

This clonotype was seen repeatedly, ten times or more. The chain employs TRBV20-1 and TRBJ1-2; D remains unclear. CDR3 length: 15 residues. Deletions cut 0 bases from V and 6 bases from J, with 17 bases between. CDR1 and CDR2 from the germline V gene are DFQATT and SNEGSKA (reference sequence). CDR3 DNA sequence: TGCAGTGCTAGAGATATGGCCGGCACCGGGGATGGCTACACCTTC. Residues: CSARDMAGTGDGYTF.

There are a few counts of this clonotype. The V call is TRBV13, the J call TRBJ2-5, with D unclear. Germline-derived CDR1 and CDR2 are PRHDT and FYEKMQ (reference sequence). Trimming shortened V by 3 bases and J by 2 bases, and 10 bases separated the two germline ends. The CDR3 has 14 amino acids. CDR3 sequence (DNA): TGTGCCAGCAGCTTTTCCGCGGTTCAAGAGACCCAGTACTTC. This sequence encodes CASSFSAVQETQYF.

The rearrangement joins TRBV3-1 to TRBJ1-2; a weak D match, TRBD1 (6 bases). The CDR3 runs to 12 residues. V was pared by 2 bases and J by 12 bases, with 13 bases between. Germline CDR1 is LGHDT and CDR2 is YNNKEL (reference sequence). The CDR3: CASSQQKGGHTF. CDR3 in DNA: TGTGCCAGCAGCCAACAGAAGGGGGGCCACACCTTC.

This chain joins TRBV9 and TRBJ1-1; maybe TRBD1 (6 bases). The V end lost 0 bases, the J end lost 6 bases, and 15 bases lay between the germline ends. The CDR3 has 15 residues. The germline V gene encodes CDR1 SGDLS and CDR2 YYNGEE. The CDR3 here is CASSVAGGGSAEAFF. The CDR3 nucleotides are TGTGCCAGCAGCGTAGCAGGAGGGGGTAGCGCTGAAGCTTTCTTT.

For this clonotype: A clone one base away is much larger, so this may be a read error. J is TRBJ2-5 and V is TRBV9; D gene unclear. With 4 bases removed from V and 5 bases from J, the gap between germline ends came to 15 bases. This CDR3 has 14 amino acids. The germline CDR1 and CDR2 sequences are SGDLS and YYNGEE. As DNA, the CDR3 is TGTGCCAGCAGCATAACATCCCTCGGGGAGACCCAGTACTTC. Encoded protein: CASSITSLGETQYF.

Only a few counts were recorded for this clonotype. This chain joins TRBV12-3 or TRBV12-4 and TRBJ2-1; 16 positions match TRBD2. Unmatched junction bases numbered 2, after V lost 3 bases and J lost 9 bases. The length of the CDR3 is 15 residues. This CDR3 is CASSLGTSGRAEQFF. DNA of the CDR3: TGTGCCAGCAGTTTGGGGACTAGCGGGAGGGCTGAGCAGTTCTTC.

This chain joins TRBV6-5 and TRBJ1-2; unclear D gene. Trimming cost V 6 bases and J 6 bases, with 14 bases left between them. The CDR3 has 13 residues. CDR1 and CDR2 (germline): MNHEY, SVGAGI. CDR3 loop: CASRLIGNNGYTF. The CDR3 DNA follows: TGTGCCAGCAGATTGATCGGGAACAATGGCTACACCTTC.

Concerning this clonotype itself: With a much larger clone just one base away, this may be a read error. The chain joins TRBV29-1 to TRBJ2-7; D is ambiguous. Germline V gene data show CDR1 as SQVTM and CDR2 as ANQGSEA. The CDR3 is 10 residues long. With 7 bases removed from V and 10 bases from J, the gap between germline ends came to 14 bases. CDR3 DNA sequence: TGCAGCGGACTCGCAGAGGCCCAGTACTTC. Its protein product is CSGLAEAQYF.

This sequence joins TRBV10-3 and TRBJ1-2; D remains ambiguous. This CDR3 spans 12 amino acids. Per the germline V gene, CDR1 is ENHRY and CDR2 is SYGVKD. The V gene lost 2 bases and the J gene lost 8 bases, with 9 bases spanning the gap. As DNA, the CDR3 is TGTGCCATCAGTGAGGAGACATGGGGCTACACCTTC. Translation gives CAISEETWGYTF.

The chain employs TRBV7-2 and TRBJ2-1; TRBD1 might be the D (5 bases). V was trimmed by 4 bases and J by 3 bases, leaving 13 bases between them. CDR1 is SGHTA, CDR2 FQGNSA, per germline. This CDR3 has 15 residues. CDR3 DNA sequence: TGTGCCAGCAGCTCTCAGGGCAACTTCTACAATGAGCAGTTCTTC. As protein: CASSSQGNFYNEQFF.

The chain joins TRBV7-3 to TRBJ2-7; TRBD2 matches at 8 bases. Germline loops: CDR1 SGHTA, CDR2 FQGTGA. V was clipped by 1 base and J by 4 bases; unmatched bases: 6. CDR3 length: 15 residues. The CDR3 region has the DNA TGTGCCAGCAGCTTAAGAGCGGGGGCGGAGTACGAGCAGTACTTC. It yields the protein CASSLRAGAEYEQYF.